These 15 T cell receptor beta chains share one sample of origin, sequenced in a study of blood T cell repertoires in COVID-19. Sequencing was performed with immunoSEQ multiplex PCR; in TCRdb, only in-frame clones are kept and a portion is missing. This sample has some 87,000 clones; about 83% occur once, and the top ten carry 35% to 40%. The sequencing input was peripheral blood. The source is a man at least 80 years old with active or convalescent COVID-19.

This chain links TRBV5-1 with TRBJ2-7, with TRBD1 identical over 8 bases. The CDR3 is made up of 14 amino acids. With 5 bases clipped from V and 2 bases from J, the junction kept 6 bases outside the gene matches. CDR1 is SGHRS and CDR2 is YFSETQ in the germline V gene. The CDR3 DNA reads as TGCGCCAGCAGTCCCAGGGGGCCGACCTACGAGCAGTACTTC. Translated, it gives CASSPRGPTYEQYF.

This clone was found once. V is TRBV5-1 and J is TRBJ1-2, with 8 bases matching TRBD1. The CDR3 spans 13 residues. J gave up 8 bases and V 4 bases, and 7 bases lay outside the gene matches. CDR1 and CDR2 (germline): SGHRS, YFSETQ. CDR3 bases: TGCGCCAGCAGCCCCGGACAGGGCTACGGCTACACCTTC. This sequence encodes CASSPGQGYGYTF.

The chain uses TRBV18 and TRBJ2-1; 8 bases agree with TRBD2. This CDR3 comprises 16 residues. The germline gives CDR1 KGHSH, CDR2 LQKENI. Trimming cost V 2 bases and J 3 bases; bases outside gene matches: 6. Written as DNA, the CDR3 is TGTGCCAGCTCACCATTTTACGGGGGGGGCTACAATGAGCAGTTCTTC. As protein: CASSPFYGGGYNEQFF.

The chain links TRBV5-4 to TRBJ1-2, with 8 bases fitting TRBD1. The CDR3 loop spans 16 amino acids. The V segment lost 4 bases and the J segment 1 base; nucleotides outside the gene matches: 9. Germline V gene lookup returns CDR1 SGHNT and CDR2 YYREEE (reference sequence). CDR3 DNA: TGTGCCAGCAGCGGAGACAGGGGTCTAGATAACTATGGCTACACCTTC. This sequence encodes CASSGDRGLDNYGYTF.

This clone was recorded a few times. V and J are TRBV3-1 (or the pseudogene TRBV3-2) and TRBJ2-2; tentatively, D is TRBD1 (6 bases). From germline, CDR1 is LGHDT and CDR2 YNNKEL (reference sequence). The CDR3 contains 15 residues. Trimming took 4 bases from V and 4 from J, leaving 13 bases between them. The CDR3 coding sequence is TGTGCCAGCAGCCCGGGACACACTATCACCGGGGAGCTGTTTTTT. Translated: CASSPGHTITGELFF.

This clone was observed once. V and J are TRBV6-5 and TRBJ1-1, with a tentative D call TRBD1 (5 bases). CDR1 is MNHEY, CDR2 SVGAGI, per germline. The CDR3 is made up of 15 amino acids. V was trimmed by 5 bases and J by 1 base, leaving 14 bases between them. The CDR3 nucleotides are TGTGCCAGCAGTCGCTGGAGACAGTCGAACACTGAAGCTTTCTTT. Translating it yields CASSRWRQSNTEAFF.

The V gene is TRBV5-4, the J gene TRBJ2-2; TRBD2 might be the D (6 bases). With 0 bases removed from V and 6 bases from J, the gap between germline ends came to 9 bases. The CDR3 covers 14 residues. CDR1 is SGHNT, CDR2 YYREEE, per germline (reference sequence). In nucleotides, the CDR3 is TGTGCCAGCAGCTTGGGAAGCGGGTCCGGGGAGCTGTTTTTT. It is translated as CASSLGSGSGELFF.

The chain is built from TRBV28 and TRBJ2-2, with 10 bases identical to TRBD2. The CDR3 totals 17 residues. V gave up 4 bases and J gave up 0 bases; unmatched junction bases: 5. CDR1 and CDR2 (germline): MDHEN, SYDVKM. CDR3 nucleotide sequence: TGTGCCAGCAGTTCCCGGACTAGCGGAGCGAACACCGGGGAGCTGTTTTTT. Protein product: CASSSRTSGANTGELFF.

This sequence joins TRBV5-4 and TRBJ1-4; perhaps TRBD1 as D (5 bases). Germline V lookup: CDR1 SGHNT, CDR2 YYREEE (reference sequence). V lost 2 bases and J 0 bases, leaving 8 bases between the germline ends. The CDR3 length is 15 residues. The CDR3 reads CASSFTGTTNEKLFF. In nucleotides, the CDR3 is TGTGCCAGCAGCTTCACAGGCACAACTAATGAAAAACTGTTTTTT.

The chain carries TRBV18 and TRBJ1-2, with TRBD1 matching over 7 bases. Germline CDR1 KGHSH, CDR2 LQKENI. The CDR3 spans 12 residues. J was trimmed by 8 bases and V by 6 bases; bases with no gene match: 6. As DNA, the CDR3 is TGTGCCAGCTCGCGCACAGGGGAAGGCTACACCTTC. This sequence encodes CASSRTGEGYTF.

V is TRBV11-2 and J is TRBJ2-1; tentatively, D is TRBD2 (6 bases). Germline CDR1 SGHAT, CDR2 FQNNGV. V dropped 5 bases and J dropped 0 bases, with 14 bases sitting between them. The CDR3 is 16 residues long. The DNA for the CDR3 is TGTGCCAGCAGCCCGCGGGGAAGCGTCTCCTACAATGAGCAGTTCTTC. Encoded protein: CASSPRGSVSYNEQFF.

The chain employs TRBV7-8 and TRBJ1-1, with D maybe TRBD1 (5 bases). CDR3 length equals 14 residues. In germline, CDR1 is SGHVS, CDR2 FQNEAQ. V was trimmed by 4 bases and J by 5 bases, leaving 14 bases between them. Here the CDR3 DNA reads TGTGCCAGCAGCTCAGTCTTGGGGGGAACTGAAGCTTTCTTT. It translates to CASSSVLGGTEAFF.

This chain connects TRBV30 to TRBJ1-2, with D possibly matching TRBD1 (6 bases). V shed 8 bases and J shed 8 bases, with 21 bases lying between them. This CDR3 contains 13 residues. CDR1 GTSNPN and CDR2 SVGIG come from the germline V gene (reference sequence). CDR3 region: CAHHPRGTGGYTF. CDR3 sequence (DNA): TGTGCCCACCATCCCAGGGGAACAGGGGGCTACACCTTC. The full variable domain, with the rest looked up from reference TRBV30 and TRBJ1-2, is SQTIHQWPATLVQPVGSPLSLECTVEGTSNPNLYWYRQAAGRGLQLLFYSVGIGQISSEVPQNLSASRPQDRQFILSSKKLLLSDSGFYLCAHHPRGTGGYTFGSGTRLTVV.

This chain uses TRBV9 with TRBJ1-1; D gene unclear. Trimming took off 4 bases at V and 1 base at J, with 8 bases between the two ends. The CDR3 is 13 residues long. Germline V gives CDR1 SGDLS, CDR2 YYNGEE. CDR3 DNA: TGTGCCAGCAGCTCGAGGCGGAACACTGAAGCTTTCTTT. Encoded protein: CASSSRRNTEAFF.

Comments on this clone: This sample includes further DNA sequences coding for the same CDR3. The chain recombines TRBV18 with TRBJ2-7; no definite D call. With 2 bases removed from V and 3 bases from J, the gap between germline ends came to 8 bases. This CDR3 spans 13 amino acids. The germline V gene has CDR1 KGHSH and CDR2 LQKENI. This CDR3 is CASSPGESYEQYF. The CDR3 DNA sequence: TGTGCCAGCTCACCAGGAGAAAGCTACGAGCAGTACTTC.